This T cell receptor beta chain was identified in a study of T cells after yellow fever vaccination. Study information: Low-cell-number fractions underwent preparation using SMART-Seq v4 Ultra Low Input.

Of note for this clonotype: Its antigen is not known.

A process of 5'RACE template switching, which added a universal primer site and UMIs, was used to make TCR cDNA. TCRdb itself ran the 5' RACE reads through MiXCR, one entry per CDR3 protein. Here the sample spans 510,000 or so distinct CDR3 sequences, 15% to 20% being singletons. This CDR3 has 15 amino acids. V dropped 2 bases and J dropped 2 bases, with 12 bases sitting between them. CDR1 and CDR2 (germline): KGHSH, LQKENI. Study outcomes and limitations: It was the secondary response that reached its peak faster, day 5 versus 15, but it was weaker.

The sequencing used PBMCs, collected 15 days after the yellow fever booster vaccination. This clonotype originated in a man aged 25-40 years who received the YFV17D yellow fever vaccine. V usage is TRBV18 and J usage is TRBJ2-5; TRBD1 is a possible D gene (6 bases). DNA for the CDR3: TGTGCCAGCTCACCAGCTTCTACAGGGCAAGAGACCCAGTACTTC. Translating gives CASSPASTGQETQYF.